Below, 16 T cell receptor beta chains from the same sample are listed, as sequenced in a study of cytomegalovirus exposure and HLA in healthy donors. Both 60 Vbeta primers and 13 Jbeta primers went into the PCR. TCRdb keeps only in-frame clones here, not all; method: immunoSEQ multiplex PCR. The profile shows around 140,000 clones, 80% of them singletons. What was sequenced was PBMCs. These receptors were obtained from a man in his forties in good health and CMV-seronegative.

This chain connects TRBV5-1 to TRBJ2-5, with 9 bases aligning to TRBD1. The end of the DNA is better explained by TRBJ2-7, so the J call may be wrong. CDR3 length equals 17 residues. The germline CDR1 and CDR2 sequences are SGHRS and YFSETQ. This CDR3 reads CASSLKDRGESSYEQYF. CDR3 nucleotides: TGCGCCAGCAGCTTGAAGGACAGGGGTGAAAGCTCCTACGAGCAGTACTTC.

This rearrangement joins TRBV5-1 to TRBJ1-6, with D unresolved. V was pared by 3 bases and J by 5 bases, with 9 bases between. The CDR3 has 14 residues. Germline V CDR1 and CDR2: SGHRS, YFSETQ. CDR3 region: CASSYRDDNSPLHF. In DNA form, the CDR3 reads TGCGCCAGCAGCTACCGGGATGATAATTCACCCCTCCACTTT.

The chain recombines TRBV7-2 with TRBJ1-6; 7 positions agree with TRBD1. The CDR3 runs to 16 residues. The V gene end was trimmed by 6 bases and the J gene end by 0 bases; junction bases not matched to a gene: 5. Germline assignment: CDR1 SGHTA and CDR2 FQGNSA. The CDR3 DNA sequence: TGTGCCAGCAGATCGGACAGGTCCTCCTATAATTCACCCCTCCACTTT. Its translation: CASRSDRSSYNSPLHF.

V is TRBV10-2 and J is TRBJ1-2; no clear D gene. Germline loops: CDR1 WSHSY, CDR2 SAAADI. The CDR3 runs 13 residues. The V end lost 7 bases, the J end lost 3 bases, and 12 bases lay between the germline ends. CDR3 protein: CASMELGDYGYTF. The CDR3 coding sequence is TGCGCCAGCATGGAGCTGGGAGACTATGGCTACACCTTC.

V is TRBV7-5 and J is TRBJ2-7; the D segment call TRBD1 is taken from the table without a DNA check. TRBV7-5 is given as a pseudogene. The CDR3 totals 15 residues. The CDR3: CARSPIDRVGYEQYF. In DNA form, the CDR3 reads TGTGCCAGAAGCCCCATCGACAGGGTGGGTTACGAGCAGTACTTC.

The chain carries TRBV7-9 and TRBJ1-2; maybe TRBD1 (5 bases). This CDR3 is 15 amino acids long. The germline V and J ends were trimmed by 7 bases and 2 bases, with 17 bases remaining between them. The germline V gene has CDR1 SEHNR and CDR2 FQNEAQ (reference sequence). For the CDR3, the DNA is TGTGCCAGCATCCCCAGGCAGGGATCGAACTATGGCTACACCTTC. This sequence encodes CASIPRQGSNYGYTF. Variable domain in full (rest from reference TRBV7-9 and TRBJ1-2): DTGVSQNPRHKITKRGQNVTFRCDPISEHNRLYWYRQTLGQGPEFLTYFQNEAQLEKSRLLSDRFSAERPKGSFSTLEIQRTEQGDSAMYLCASIPRQGSNYGYTFGSGTRLTVV.

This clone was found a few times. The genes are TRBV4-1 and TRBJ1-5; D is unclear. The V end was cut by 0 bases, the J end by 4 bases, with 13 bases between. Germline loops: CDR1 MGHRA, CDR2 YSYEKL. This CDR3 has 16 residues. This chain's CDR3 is CASSQEGLRGNQPQHF. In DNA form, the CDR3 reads TGCGCCAGCAGCCAAGAGGGCCTGAGAGGGAATCAGCCCCAGCATTTT.

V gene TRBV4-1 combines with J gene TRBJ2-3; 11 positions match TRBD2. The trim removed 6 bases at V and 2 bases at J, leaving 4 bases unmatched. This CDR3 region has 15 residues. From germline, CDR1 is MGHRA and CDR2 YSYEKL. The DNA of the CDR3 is TGCGCCAGCAGAACGACTAGCGGGGCCACAGATACGCAGTATTTT. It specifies CASRTTSGATDTQYF.

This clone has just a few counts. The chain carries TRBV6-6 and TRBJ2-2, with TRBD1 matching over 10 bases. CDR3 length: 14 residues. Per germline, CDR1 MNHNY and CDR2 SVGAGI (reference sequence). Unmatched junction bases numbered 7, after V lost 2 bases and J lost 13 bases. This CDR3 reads CASSYLDRGQGLFF. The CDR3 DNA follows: TGTGCCAGCAGTTACCTCGACAGGGGGCAGGGGCTGTTTTTT.

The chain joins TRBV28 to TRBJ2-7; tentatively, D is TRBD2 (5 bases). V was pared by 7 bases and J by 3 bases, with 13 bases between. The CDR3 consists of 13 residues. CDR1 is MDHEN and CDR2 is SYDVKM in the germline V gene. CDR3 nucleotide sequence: TGTGCCAGCACCACTCGAGGAGGCTACGAGCAGTACTTC. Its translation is CASTTRGGYEQYF.

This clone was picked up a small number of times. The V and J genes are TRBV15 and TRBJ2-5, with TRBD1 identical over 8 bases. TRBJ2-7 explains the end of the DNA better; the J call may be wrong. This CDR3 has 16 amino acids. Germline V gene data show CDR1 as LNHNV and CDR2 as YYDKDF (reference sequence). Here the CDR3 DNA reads TGTGCCACCAGCAGAGAACGGACAGGGCTCTCCTACGAGCAGTACTTC. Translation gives CATSRERTGLSYEQYF.

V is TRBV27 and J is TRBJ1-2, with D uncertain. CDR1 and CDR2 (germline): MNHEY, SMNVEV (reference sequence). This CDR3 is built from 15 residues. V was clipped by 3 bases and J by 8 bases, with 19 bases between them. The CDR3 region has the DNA TGTGCCAGCAGTTTTGTTGCGGGGTACGGGTGGGGCTACACCTTC. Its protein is CASSFVAGYGWGYTF.

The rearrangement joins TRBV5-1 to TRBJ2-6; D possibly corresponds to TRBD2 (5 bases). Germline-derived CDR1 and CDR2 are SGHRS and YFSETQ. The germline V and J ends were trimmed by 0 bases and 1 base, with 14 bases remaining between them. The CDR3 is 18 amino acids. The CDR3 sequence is CASSLGSVPGSGANVLTF. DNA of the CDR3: TGCGCCAGCAGCTTGGGGTCGGTGCCGGGATCTGGGGCCAACGTCCTGACTTTC.

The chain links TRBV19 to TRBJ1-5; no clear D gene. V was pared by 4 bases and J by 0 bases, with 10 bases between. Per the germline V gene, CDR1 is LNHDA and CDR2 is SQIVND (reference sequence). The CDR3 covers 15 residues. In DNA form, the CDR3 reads TGTGCCAGTAGTAGAGTTTTCGTTAGCAATCAGCCCCAGCATTTT. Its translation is CASSRVFVSNQPQHF.

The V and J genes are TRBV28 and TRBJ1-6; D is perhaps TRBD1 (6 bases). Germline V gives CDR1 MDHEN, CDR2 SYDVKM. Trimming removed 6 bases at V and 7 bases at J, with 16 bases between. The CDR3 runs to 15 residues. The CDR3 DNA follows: TGTGCCAGCAGAACCGGGGGGGGCTACAATTCACCCCTCCACTTT. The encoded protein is CASRTGGGYNSPLHF.

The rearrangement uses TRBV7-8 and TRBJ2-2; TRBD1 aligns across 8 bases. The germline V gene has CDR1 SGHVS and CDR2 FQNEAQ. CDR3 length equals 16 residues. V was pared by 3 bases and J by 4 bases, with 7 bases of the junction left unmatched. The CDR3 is CASSLVAGGLTGELFF. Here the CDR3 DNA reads TGTGCCAGCAGCTTGGTAGCAGGGGGCCTCACCGGGGAGCTGTTTTTT.